The 25 T cell receptor beta chains in this list originate from one sample, sequenced in a study of cytomegalovirus exposure and HLA in healthy donors. Primers for the PCR totalled 60 Vbeta and 13 Jbeta. Only in-frame clones appear in the TCRdb table, and some are missing; sequencing was by immunoSEQ multiplex PCR. Among approximately 180,000 clones listed, 81% were seen once. The sequenced material came from PBMCs. The origin of the receptors is a man younger than 35 in good health and CMV-seronegative.

The V and J genes are TRBV12-5 and TRBJ2-2; tentative D call: TRBD1 (6 bases). Germline values: CDR1 LGHNT, CDR2 FRNRAP. The CDR3 covers 16 residues. V lost 2 bases and J 5 bases, leaving 15 bases between the germline ends. The CDR3 sequence: CASGLLRQAGTGELFF. In nucleotides, the CDR3 is TGTGCTAGTGGTTTGCTCCGACAGGCAGGAACCGGGGAGCTGTTTTTT.

V gene TRBV20-1 combines with J gene TRBJ2-7; tentatively, D is TRBD2 (5 bases). CDR1 and CDR2 from the germline V gene are DFQATT and SNEGSKA (reference sequence). The germline V and J ends were trimmed by 6 bases and 6 bases, with 12 bases remaining between them. The CDR3 consists of 11 residues. The CDR3 loop is CSADTSGEQYF. The CDR3, as DNA: TGCAGTGCCGATACTAGTGGCGAGCAGTACTTC.

The chain joins TRBV5-6 to TRBJ1-1; D perhaps matches TRBD1 (6 bases). Trimming pared 0 bases from V and 7 bases from J, leaving 7 bases between. Germline V lookup: CDR1 SGHDT, CDR2 YYEEEE. The CDR3 totals 12 residues. CDR3 sequence: CASSLATGEAFF. The CDR3 region has the DNA TGTGCCAGCAGCTTGGCGACAGGTGAAGCTTTCTTT.

This sequence joins TRBV6-1 and TRBJ2-5; TRBD2 matches 7 bases. J gave up 4 bases and V 4 bases, and 3 bases lay outside the gene matches. CDR3 length equals 13 residues. Germline assignment: CDR1 MNHNS and CDR2 SASEGT. The CDR3 spells CASSVGLGETQYF. CDR3 sequence (DNA): TGTGCCAGCAGTGTCGGACTAGGAGAGACCCAGTACTTC.

V is TRBV9 and J is TRBJ2-2; D is unresolved. The length of the CDR3 is 14 residues. Trimming removed 1 base at V and 8 bases at J, with 12 bases between. Germline CDR1 and CDR2: SGDLS and YYNGEE. The CDR3 nucleotides are TGTGCCAGCAGCGTATCCCCCTACGGTGGGGAGCTGTTTTTT. Translation gives CASSVSPYGGELFF.

The chain has TRBV7-9 and TRBJ2-2; 12 bases are a match to TRBD2. Germline V gene sequence: CDR1 SEHNR, CDR2 FQNEAQ (reference sequence). The length of the CDR3 is 16 residues. The V gene end was trimmed by 5 bases and the J gene end by 5 bases; junction bases not matched to a gene: 6. The CDR3: CASSLTSGSSTGELFF. In DNA, the CDR3 is TGTGCCAGCAGCCTGACTAGCGGGAGTTCTACCGGGGAGCTGTTTTTT.

This CDR3 is CASSRGLAGGSADTQYF. In DNA, the CDR3 is TGTGCCAGCAGCCGAGGACTAGCGGGAGGGTCCGCAGATACGCAGTATTTT. V gene TRBV2 combines with J gene TRBJ2-3; TRBD2 matches at 15 bases. This CDR3 is 17 amino acids long. Germline V lookup: CDR1 SNHLY, CDR2 FYNNEI. The V gene end was trimmed by 6 bases and the J gene end by 4 bases; junction bases not matched to a gene: 8. The variable domain in full, with the rest retrieved from reference TRBV2 and TRBJ2-3, is EPEVTQTPSHQVTQMGQEVILRCVPISNHLYFYWYRQILGQKVEFLVSFYNNEISEKSEIFDDQFSVERPDGSNFTLKIRSTKLEDSAMYFCASSRGLAGGSADTQYFGPGTRLTVL.

The chain links TRBV28 to TRBJ2-2; 16 bases agree with TRBD2. V shed 7 bases, J shed 0 bases, and the junction held 8 bases outside the gene matches. The germline V gene has CDR1 MDHEN and CDR2 SYDVKM. CDR3 length equals 19 residues. DNA for the CDR3: TGTGCCAGCAAGGTCCCGGGACTAGCGGGAGGGGCGAACACCGGGGAGCTGTTTTTT. Its protein is CASKVPGLAGGANTGELFF.

The J gene is TRBJ2-5, the V gene TRBV5-1; TRBD2 is a possible D gene (5 bases). This CDR3 is built from 14 residues. Trimming took 2 bases from V and 3 from J, leaving 11 bases between them. Germline CDR1 reads SGHRS; CDR2 reads YFSETQ. In nucleotides, the CDR3 is TGCGCCAGCAGCTTCCTCGTCGGGGAAGAGACCCAGTACTTC. It specifies CASSFLVGEETQYF. The full variable domain, completed using reference TRBV5-1 and TRBJ2-5, is KAGVTQTPRYLIKTRGQQVTLSCSPISGHRSVSWYQQTPGQGLQFLFEYFSETQRNKGNFPGRFSGRQFSNSRSEMNVSTLELGDSALYLCASSFLVGEETQYFGPGTRLLVL.

This clone was detected a few times. V and J are TRBV6-5 and TRBJ2-5; D perhaps matches TRBD2 (6 bases). CDR1 and CDR2 from the germline V gene are MNHEY and SVGAGI. The CDR3 spans 13 residues. The germline V and J ends were trimmed by 6 bases and 3 bases, with 11 bases remaining between them. CDR3 residues: CASSRRVEETQYF. The CDR3 coding sequence is TGTGCCAGCAGCCGGAGGGTTGAAGAGACCCAGTACTTC.

In this sample, this clone turned up many times. The chain has TRBV6-5 and TRBJ2-7, with unresolved D. Looked up from germline, CDR1 is MNHEY and CDR2 is SVGAGI. V gave up 6 bases and J gave up 1 base, with 7 bases separating them. The CDR3 spans 12 residues. The CDR3 bases are TGTGCCAGCAGGGCAGAATCCTACGAGCAGTACTTC. This sequence encodes CASRAESYEQYF.

The chain couples TRBV27 to TRBJ2-1; D is perhaps TRBD1 (6 bases). There are 14 residues in the CDR3. Trimming cost V 2 bases and J 3 bases, with 8 bases left between them. Germline V CDR1 and CDR2: MNHEY, SMNVEV (reference sequence). CDR3 protein: CASSLGDIYNEQFF. The CDR3 DNA reads as TGTGCCAGCAGTTTAGGGGACATCTACAATGAGCAGTTCTTC.

The gene calls are TRBV7-9 and TRBJ2-3; D may be TRBD2 (6 bases). CDR3 length: 16 residues. Germline CDR1 reads SEHNR; CDR2 reads FQNEAQ (reference sequence). Trimming removed 0 bases at V and 0 bases at J, with 10 bases between. CDR3 nucleotides: TGTGCCAGCAGCTTAGCCGGGAGAGGTAGCACAGATACGCAGTATTTT. Translation gives CASSLAGRGSTDTQYF.

The chain links TRBV9 to TRBJ2-7, with 8 nucleotides matching TRBD2. The CDR3 has 16 amino acids. CDR1 SGDLS and CDR2 YYNGEE come from the germline V gene. Trimming took 0 bases from V and 0 from J; bases not matched to a gene: 5. The CDR3 sequence is CASSVGPLAGSYEQYF. CDR3 sequence (DNA): TGTGCCAGCAGCGTAGGGCCGCTAGCGGGCTCCTACGAGCAGTACTTC.

V is TRBV4-3 and J is TRBJ1-4; 8 bases are shared with TRBD1. Germline CDR1 and CDR2: LGHNA and YSLEER. CDR3 length: 14 residues. J gave up 8 bases and V 4 bases, and 6 bases lay outside the gene matches. CDR3 residues: CASSLGTGEEKLFF. CDR3 DNA sequence: TGCGCCAGCAGCCTAGGGACAGGTGAAGAAAAACTGTTTTTT.

V is TRBV5-4 and J is TRBJ1-2; TRBD1 matches at 7 bases. V lost 5 bases to trimming and J lost 3 bases; unmatched junction nucleotides: 10. The length of the CDR3 is 15 residues. Looked up from germline, CDR1 is SGHNT and CDR2 is YYREEE (reference sequence). The CDR3 DNA sequence: TGTGCCAGCAGTCAAACAACAGGGGCCGACTATGGCTACACCTTC. Its translation: CASSQTTGADYGYTF.

The V call is TRBV4-3, the J call TRBJ1-1, with 9 bases matching TRBD1. CDR1 and CDR2 (germline): LGHNA, YSLEER. V was pared by 1 base and J by 1 base, with 1 base of the junction left unmatched. The CDR3 spans 15 residues. CDR3 in amino acids: CASSQGGQGNTEAFF. The CDR3 nucleotides are TGCGCCAGCAGCCAAGGGGGACAGGGGAACACTGAAGCTTTCTTT.

The V gene is TRBV27, the J gene TRBJ2-7; 9 nucleotides match TRBD1. The V segment lost 3 bases and the J segment 5 bases; nucleotides outside the gene matches: 8. The CDR3 has 15 amino acids. Germline CDR1 MNHEY, CDR2 SMNVEV (reference sequence). The chain's CDR3 is CASSFAYRGQHEQYF. CDR3 in DNA: TGTGCCAGCAGTTTTGCTTACAGGGGGCAACACGAGCAGTACTTC.

The genes are TRBV4-3 and TRBJ1-4, with D unresolved. The length of the CDR3 is 14 residues. Per the germline V gene, CDR1 is LGHNA and CDR2 is YSLEER. The V end lost 0 bases, the J end lost 2 bases, and 4 bases lay between the germline ends. The CDR3 DNA sequence: TGCGCCAGCAGCCAAGACAGGACTAATGAAAAACTGTTTTTT. Residues: CASSQDRTNEKLFF.

V usage is TRBV4-3 and J usage is TRBJ2-5, with 7 bases aligning to TRBD1. The ends lost 0 bases at V and 5 bases at J; junction bases unmatched: 6. The V gene's germline CDR1 is LGHNA and CDR2 YSLEER. The length of the CDR3 is 15 residues. The CDR3 is CASSQDPRGSETQYF. The CDR3 DNA is TGCGCCAGCAGCCAAGATCCCAGGGGGTCGGAGACCCAGTACTTC.

The rearrangement uses TRBV9 and TRBJ2-1; 9 bases match TRBD1. The J segment lost 8 bases and the V segment lost 2 bases, leaving 5 bases of the junction unmatched. The CDR3 extends over 14 amino acids. Germline V gene data show CDR1 as SGDLS and CDR2 as YYNGEE. The DNA for the CDR3 is TGTGCCAGCAGCGTGGGACAGGGAGTGTATGAGCAGTTCTTC. Its protein is CASSVGQGVYEQFF.

J is TRBJ2-1 and V is TRBV29-1, with TRBD1 identical over 7 bases. The V segment lost 3 bases and the J segment 0 bases; nucleotides outside the gene matches: 5. The CDR3 has 15 amino acids. Germline lookup yields CDR1 SQVTM and CDR2 ANQGSEA. In DNA form, the CDR3 reads TGCAGCGTTGAGACAGGGACAAACTCCTACAATGAGCAGTTCTTC. This sequence encodes CSVETGTNSYNEQFF.

V and J are TRBV5-1 and TRBJ2-2; TRBD1 matches 9 bases. The V gene end was trimmed by 4 bases and the J gene end by 6 bases; junction bases not matched to a gene: 7. The CDR3 contains 15 residues. Germline CDR1 is SGHRS and CDR2 is YFSETQ. CDR3 nucleotide sequence: TGCGCCAGCAGCCACCGGGACAGGGTCTCCGGGGAGCTGTTTTTT. Amino acids: CASSHRDRVSGELFF.

This chain links TRBV28 with TRBJ2-1, with D possibly matching TRBD2 (6 bases). Germline V gene data show CDR1 as MDHEN and CDR2 as SYDVKM. With 2 bases removed from V and 4 bases from J, the gap between germline ends came to 12 bases. This CDR3 has 15 amino acids. CDR3 amino acids: CASSLGGRFYNEQFF. DNA for the CDR3: TGTGCCAGCAGTTTAGGTGGGAGGTTTTACAATGAGCAGTTCTTC.

The rearrangement joins TRBV12-5 to TRBJ2-7, with D perhaps TRBD1 (5 bases). Per germline, CDR1 LGHNT and CDR2 FRNRAP. The CDR3 totals 13 residues. Trimming stripped 5 bases from V and 4 bases from J, with 12 bases between. As DNA, the CDR3 is TGTGCTAGTGGTCTACCCAGGGTATACGAGCAGTACTTC. Amino acid sequence: CASGLPRVYEQYF.